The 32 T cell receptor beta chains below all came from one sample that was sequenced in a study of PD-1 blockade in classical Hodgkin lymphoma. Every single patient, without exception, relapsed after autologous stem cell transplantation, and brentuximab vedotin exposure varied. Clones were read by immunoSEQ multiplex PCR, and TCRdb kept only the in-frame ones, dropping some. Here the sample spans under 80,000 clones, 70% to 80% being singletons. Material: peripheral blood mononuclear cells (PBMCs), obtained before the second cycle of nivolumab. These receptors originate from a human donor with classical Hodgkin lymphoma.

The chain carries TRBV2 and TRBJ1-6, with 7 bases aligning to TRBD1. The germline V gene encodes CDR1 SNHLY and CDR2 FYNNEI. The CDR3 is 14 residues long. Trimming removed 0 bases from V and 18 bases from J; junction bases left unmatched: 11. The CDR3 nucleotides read TGTGCCAGCAGTGAAGCGGCCCTCAGACAGGGTGCCCACTTT. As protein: CASSEAALRQGAHF.

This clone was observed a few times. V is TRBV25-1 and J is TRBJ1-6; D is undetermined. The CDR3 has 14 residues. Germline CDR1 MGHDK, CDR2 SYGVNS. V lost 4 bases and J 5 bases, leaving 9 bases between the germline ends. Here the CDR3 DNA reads TGTGCCAGCAGTGGGGGTGCCAATAATTCACCCCTCCACTTT. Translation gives CASSGGANNSPLHF.

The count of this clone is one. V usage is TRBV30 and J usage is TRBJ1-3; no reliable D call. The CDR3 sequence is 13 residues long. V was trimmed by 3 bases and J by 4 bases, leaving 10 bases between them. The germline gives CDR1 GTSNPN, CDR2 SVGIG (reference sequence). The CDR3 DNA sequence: TGTGCCTGGAGCGACCTATTAGGAAACACCATATATTTT. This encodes CAWSDLLGNTIYF.

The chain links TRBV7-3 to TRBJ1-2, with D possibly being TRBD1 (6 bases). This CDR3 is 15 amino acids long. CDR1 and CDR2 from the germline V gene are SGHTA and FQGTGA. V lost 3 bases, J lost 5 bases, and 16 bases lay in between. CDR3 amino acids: CASSLAPGAQYGYTF. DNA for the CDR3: TGTGCCAGCAGCTTGGCACCAGGGGCTCAGTATGGCTACACCTTC.

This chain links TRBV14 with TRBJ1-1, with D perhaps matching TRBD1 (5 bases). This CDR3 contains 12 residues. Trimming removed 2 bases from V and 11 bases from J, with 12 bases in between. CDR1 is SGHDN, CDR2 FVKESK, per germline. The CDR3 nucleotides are TGTGCCAGCAGCCAACAACAGGATCGGGCTTTCTTT. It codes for CASSQQQDRAFF. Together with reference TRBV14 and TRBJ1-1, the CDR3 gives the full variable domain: EAGVTQFPSHSVIEKGQTVTLRCDPISGHDNLYWYRRVMGKEIKFLLHFVKESKQDESGMPNNRFLAERTGGTYSTLKVQPAELEDSGVYFCASSQQQDRAFFGQGTRLTVV.

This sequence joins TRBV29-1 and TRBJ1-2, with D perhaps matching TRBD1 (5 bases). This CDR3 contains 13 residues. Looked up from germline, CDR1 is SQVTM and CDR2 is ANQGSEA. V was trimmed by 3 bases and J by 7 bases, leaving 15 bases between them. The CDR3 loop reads CSVDGHLTAGYTF. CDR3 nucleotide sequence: TGCAGCGTTGACGGACACCTTACGGCTGGCTACACCTTC.

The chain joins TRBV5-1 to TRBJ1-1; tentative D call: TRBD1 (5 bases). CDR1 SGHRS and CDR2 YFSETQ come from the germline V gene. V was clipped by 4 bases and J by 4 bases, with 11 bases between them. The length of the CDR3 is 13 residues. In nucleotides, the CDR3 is TGCGCCAGCAGCCTCGACAGTCTCACTGAAGCTTTCTTT. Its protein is CASSLDSLTEAFF.

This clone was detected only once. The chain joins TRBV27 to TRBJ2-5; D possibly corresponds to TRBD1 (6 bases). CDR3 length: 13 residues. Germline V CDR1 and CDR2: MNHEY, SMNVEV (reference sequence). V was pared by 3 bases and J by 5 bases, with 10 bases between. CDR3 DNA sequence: TGTGCCAGCAGTTTGAAAACAGGGGAGACCCAGTACTTC. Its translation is CASSLKTGETQYF.

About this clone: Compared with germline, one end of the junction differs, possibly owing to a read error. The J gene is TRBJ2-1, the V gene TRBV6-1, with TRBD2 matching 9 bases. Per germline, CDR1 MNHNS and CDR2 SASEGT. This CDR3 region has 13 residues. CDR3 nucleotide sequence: TGTGCCAGCAGTTTGGGCGGGAGGGTCCCGTTCCTCTTC. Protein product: CASSLGGRVPFLF.

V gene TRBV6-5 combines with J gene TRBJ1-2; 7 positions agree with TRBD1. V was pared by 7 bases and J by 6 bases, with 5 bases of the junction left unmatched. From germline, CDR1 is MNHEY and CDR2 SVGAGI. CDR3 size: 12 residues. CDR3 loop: CASTIDRDGYTF. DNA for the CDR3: TGTGCCAGCACCATCGACAGGGATGGCTACACCTTC.

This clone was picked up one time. The CDR3 region is CASSQVGGGGFYEQYF. As DNA, the CDR3 is TGCGCCAGCAGCCAAGTGGGCGGCGGGGGGTTCTACGAGCAGTACTTC. The V call is TRBV4-1, the J call TRBJ2-7, with 8 positions matching TRBD2. From germline, CDR1 is MGHRA and CDR2 YSYEKL. J gave up 3 bases and V 1 base, and 8 bases lay outside the gene matches. The CDR3 contains 16 residues.

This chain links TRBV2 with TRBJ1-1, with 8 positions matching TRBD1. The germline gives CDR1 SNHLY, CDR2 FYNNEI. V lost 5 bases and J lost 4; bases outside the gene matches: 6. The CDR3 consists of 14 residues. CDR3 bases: TGTGCCAGCAGTAAGACAGGGGCTGGCACTGAAGCTTTCTTT. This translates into CASSKTGAGTEAFF. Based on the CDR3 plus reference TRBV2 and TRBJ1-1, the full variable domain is EPEVTQTPSHQVTQMGQEVILRCVPISNHLYFYWYRQILGQKVEFLVSFYNNEISEKSEIFDDQFSVERPDGSNFTLKIRSTKLEDSAMYFCASSKTGAGTEAFFGQGTRLTVV.

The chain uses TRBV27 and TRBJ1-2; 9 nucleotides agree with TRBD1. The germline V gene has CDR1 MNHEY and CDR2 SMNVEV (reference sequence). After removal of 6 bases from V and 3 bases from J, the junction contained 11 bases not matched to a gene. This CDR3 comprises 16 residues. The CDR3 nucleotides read TGTGCCAGCAGAACCACAGGGGGCGGGTTCCACTATGGCTACACCTTC. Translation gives CASRTTGGGFHYGYTF.

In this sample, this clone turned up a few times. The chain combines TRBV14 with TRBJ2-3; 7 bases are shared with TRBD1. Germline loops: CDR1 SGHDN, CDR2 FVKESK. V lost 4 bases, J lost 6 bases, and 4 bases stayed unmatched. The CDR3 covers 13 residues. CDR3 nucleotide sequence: TGTGCCAGCAGCCGCCGGGACAGTGATACGCAGTATTTT. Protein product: CASSRRDSDTQYF.

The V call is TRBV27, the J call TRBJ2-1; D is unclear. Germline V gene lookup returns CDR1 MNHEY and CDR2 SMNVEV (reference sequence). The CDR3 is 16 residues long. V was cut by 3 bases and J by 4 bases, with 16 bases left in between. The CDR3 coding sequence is TGTGCCAGCAGTTTTGGCGGCCTGGTCAGGTACAATGAGCAGTTCTTC. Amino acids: CASSFGGLVRYNEQFF.

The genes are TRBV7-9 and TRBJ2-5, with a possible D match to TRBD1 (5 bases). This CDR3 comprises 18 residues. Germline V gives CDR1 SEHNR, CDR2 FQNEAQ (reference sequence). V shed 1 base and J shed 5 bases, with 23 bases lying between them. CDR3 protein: CASSLDFGRVDVRETQYF. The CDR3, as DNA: TGTGCCAGCAGCTTAGATTTCGGCAGGGTGGATGTAAGGGAGACCCAGTACTTC.

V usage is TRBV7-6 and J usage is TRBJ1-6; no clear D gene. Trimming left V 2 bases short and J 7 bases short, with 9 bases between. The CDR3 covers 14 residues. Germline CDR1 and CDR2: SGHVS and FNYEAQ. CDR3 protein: CASSLTSGNSPLHF. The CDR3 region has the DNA TGTGCCAGCAGCTTAACGTCAGGCAATTCACCCCTCCACTTT.

DNA for the CDR3: TGTGCCAGCAGTTTATTGGGGCGAGGCTATGGCTACACCTTC. This sequence encodes CASSLLGRGYGYTF. This chain links TRBV27 with TRBJ1-2; maybe TRBD1 (5 bases). CDR1 is MNHEY, CDR2 SMNVEV, per germline (reference sequence). CDR3 size: 14 residues. The germline V and J ends were trimmed by 1 base and 4 bases, with 10 bases remaining between them.

CDR3 residues: CASSIVGTGAGAARETQYF. The CDR3 DNA reads as TGTGCCAGTAGTATAGTAGGTACAGGGGCCGGTGCAGCCCGGGAGACCCAGTACTTC. The rearrangement joins TRBV19 to TRBJ2-5; 7 nucleotides align to TRBD1. CDR1 and CDR2 (germline): LNHDA, SQIVND (reference sequence). After removal of 1 base from V and 5 bases from J, the junction contained 19 bases not matched to a gene. This CDR3 has 19 amino acids.

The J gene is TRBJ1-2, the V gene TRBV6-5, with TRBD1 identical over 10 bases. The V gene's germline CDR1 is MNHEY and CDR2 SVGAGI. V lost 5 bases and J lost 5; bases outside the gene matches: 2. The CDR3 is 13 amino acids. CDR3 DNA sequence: TGTGCCAGCAGTGGACAGGGGGAATATGGCTACACCTTC. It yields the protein CASSGQGEYGYTF.

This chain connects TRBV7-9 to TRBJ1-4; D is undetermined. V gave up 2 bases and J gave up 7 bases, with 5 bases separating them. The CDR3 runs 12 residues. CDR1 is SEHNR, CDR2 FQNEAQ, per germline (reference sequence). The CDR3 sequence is CASSLLFEKLFF. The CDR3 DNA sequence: TGTGCCAGCAGCTTACTTTTTGAAAAACTGTTTTTT. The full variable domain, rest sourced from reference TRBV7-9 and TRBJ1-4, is DTGVSQNPRHKITKRGQNVTFRCDPISEHNRLYWYRQTLGQGPEFLTYFQNEAQLEKSRLLSDRFSAERPKGSFSTLEIQRTEQGDSAMYLCASSLLFEKLFFGSGTQLSVL.

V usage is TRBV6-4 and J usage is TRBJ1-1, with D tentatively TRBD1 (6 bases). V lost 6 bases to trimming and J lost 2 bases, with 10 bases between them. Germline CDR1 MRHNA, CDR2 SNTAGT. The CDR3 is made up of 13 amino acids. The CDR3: CASSLTGNTEAFF. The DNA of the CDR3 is TGTGCCAGCAGCCTGACAGGAAACACTGAAGCTTTCTTT.

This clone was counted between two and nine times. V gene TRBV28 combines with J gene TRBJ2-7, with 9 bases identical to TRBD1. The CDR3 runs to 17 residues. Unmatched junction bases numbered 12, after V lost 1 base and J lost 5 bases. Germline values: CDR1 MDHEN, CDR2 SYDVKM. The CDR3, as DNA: TGTGCCAGCAGTTTATCGATGTCGGGACAGGGAACCAACGAGCAGTACTTC. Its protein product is CASSLSMSGQGTNEQYF.

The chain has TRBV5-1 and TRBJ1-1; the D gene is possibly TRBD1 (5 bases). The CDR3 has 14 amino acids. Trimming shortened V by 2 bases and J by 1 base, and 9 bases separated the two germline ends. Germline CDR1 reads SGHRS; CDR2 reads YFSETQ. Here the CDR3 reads CASSLVGANTEAFF. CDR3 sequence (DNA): TGCGCCAGCAGCTTAGTAGGGGCGAACACTGAAGCTTTCTTT.

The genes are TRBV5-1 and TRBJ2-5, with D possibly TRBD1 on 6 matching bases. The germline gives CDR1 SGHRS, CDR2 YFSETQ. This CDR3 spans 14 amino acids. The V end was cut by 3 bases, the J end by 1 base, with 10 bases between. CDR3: CASSSGTSQETQYF. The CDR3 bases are TGCGCCAGCAGCTCGGGGACATCCCAAGAGACCCAGTACTTC. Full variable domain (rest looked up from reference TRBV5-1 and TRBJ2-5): KAGVTQTPRYLIKTRGQQVTLSCSPISGHRSVSWYQQTPGQGLQFLFEYFSETQRNKGNFPGRFSGRQFSNSRSEMNVSTLELGDSALYLCASSSGTSQETQYFGPGTRLLVL.

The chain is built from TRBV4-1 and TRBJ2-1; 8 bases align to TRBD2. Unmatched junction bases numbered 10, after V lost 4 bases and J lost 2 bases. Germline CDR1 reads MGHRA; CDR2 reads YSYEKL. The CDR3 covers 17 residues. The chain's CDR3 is CASSRNQRGIAYNEQFF. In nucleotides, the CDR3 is TGCGCCAGCAGCCGGAATCAGCGGGGGATAGCCTACAATGAGCAGTTCTTC.

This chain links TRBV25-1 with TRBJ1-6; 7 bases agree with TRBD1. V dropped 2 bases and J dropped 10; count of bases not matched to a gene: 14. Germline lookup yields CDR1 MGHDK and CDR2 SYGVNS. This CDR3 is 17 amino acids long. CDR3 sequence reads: CASSEPTKTGRNSPLHF. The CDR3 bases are TGTGCCAGCAGTGAACCCACAAAGACAGGGCGGAACTCACCCCTCCACTTT.

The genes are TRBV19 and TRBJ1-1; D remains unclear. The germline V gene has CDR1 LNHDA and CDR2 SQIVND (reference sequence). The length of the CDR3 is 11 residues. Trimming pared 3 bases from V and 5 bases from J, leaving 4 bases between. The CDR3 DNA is TGTGCCAGTAGTATCTATACTGAAGCTTTCTTT. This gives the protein CASSIYTEAFF.

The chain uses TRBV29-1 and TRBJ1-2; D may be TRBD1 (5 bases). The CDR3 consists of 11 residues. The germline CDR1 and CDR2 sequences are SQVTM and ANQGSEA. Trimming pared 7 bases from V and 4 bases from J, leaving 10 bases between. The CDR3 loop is CSATGPYGYTF. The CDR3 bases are TGCAGCGCTACAGGACCCTATGGCTACACCTTC.

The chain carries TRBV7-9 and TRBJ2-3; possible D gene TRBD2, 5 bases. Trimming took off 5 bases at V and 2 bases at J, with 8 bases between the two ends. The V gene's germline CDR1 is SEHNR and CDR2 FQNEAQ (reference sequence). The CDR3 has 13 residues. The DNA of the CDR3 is TGTGCCAGCAGCGGAGGAAACACAGATACGCAGTATTTT. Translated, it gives CASSGGNTDTQYF.

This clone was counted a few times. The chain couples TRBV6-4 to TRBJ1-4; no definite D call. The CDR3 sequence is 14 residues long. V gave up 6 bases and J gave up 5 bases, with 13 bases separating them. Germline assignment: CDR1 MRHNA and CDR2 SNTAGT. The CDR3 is CASRGWRLNEKLFF. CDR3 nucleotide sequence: TGTGCCAGCAGGGGGTGGCGGCTCAATGAAAAACTGTTTTTT.

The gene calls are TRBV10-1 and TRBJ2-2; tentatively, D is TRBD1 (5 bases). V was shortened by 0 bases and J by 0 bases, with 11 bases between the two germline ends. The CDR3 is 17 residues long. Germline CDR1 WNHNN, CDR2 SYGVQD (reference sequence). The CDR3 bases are TGCGCCAGCAGTGAGTCAGGAAGGGGATCGAACACCGGGGAGCTGTTTTTT. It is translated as CASSESGRGSNTGELFF.